A selection of T cell receptor beta chains follows, all from one sample in a study of shared clonotypes between healthy human individuals. Data came from immunoSEQ multiplex PCR; TCRdb stores just in-frame clones and leaves some out. The data hold 1.5 million to 2.5 million clones, with approximately 94% observed a single time. The sequencing sample was made of naive CD8+ T cells sorted from blood. The receptors stem from a man aged 18 to 29 in good health. CDR3s include the opening cysteine and the closing phenylalanine or tryptophan. A D gene is named only where the DNA matches it firmly. Only some rows state a clone size, as once, few, many or a class for expanded clones.

TRBV2	-	TRBJ2-1	TRBD1	TGTGCCAGCAGGGCCGGGACAGGGTGGGTGAATGAGCAGTTCTTC	CASRAGTGWVNEQFF
TRBV19	-	TRBJ1-2	-	TGTGCCAGTAGTACAGACGACCTGATAGGTTATGGCTACACCTTC	CASSTDDLIGYGYTF
TRBV27	once	TRBJ1-5	-	TGTGCCAGCAGTTTGTGGTCAGGGGATCAGCCCCAGCATTTT	CASSLWSGDQPQHF
TRBV27	-	TRBJ2-7	TRBD1	TGTGCCAGCAGTGGGGTCGGGACAGGGGAGGTCGAGCAGTACTTC	CASSGVGTGEVEQYF
TRBV28	-	TRBJ1-2	TRBD1	TGTGCCAGCGCAGTGACAGGGGCCGCCTATGGCTACACCTTC	CASAVTGAAYGYTF
TRBV13	-	TRBJ2-7	-	TGTGCCAGCAGCTTAGCGCAAAGCTCCTACGAGCAGTACTTC	CASSLAQSSYEQYF
TRBV12-5	-	TRBJ2-7	TRBD1	TGTGCTAGTGGCCCGGAGGACAGGGCTAACTCCTACGAGCAGTACTTC	CASGPEDRANSYEQYF
TRBV7-9	-	TRBJ2-2	-	TGTGCCAGCAGCTTAGTAGGCGGGAACACCGGGGAGCTGTTTTTT	CASSLVGGNTGELFF
TRBV6-4	-	TRBJ1-6	-	TGTGCCAGCACAAACGGTCAGGGTGCGCATAATTCACCCCTCCACTTT	CASTNGQGAHNSPLHF
TRBV2	once	TRBJ1-2	TRBD1	TGTGCCAGCAGGGGGACAGGGGGGGACTATGGCTACACCTTC	CASRGTGGDYGYTF
TRBV10-3	-	TRBJ1-3	-	TGTGCCATCAGTGGGACAGTTCCCTCTGGAAACACCATATATTTT	CAISGTVPSGNTIYF
TRBV6-5	-	TRBJ1-1	-	TGTGCCAGCAGTTACGGGACCGAAGCTTTCTTT	CASSYGTEAFF
TRBV5-6	-	TRBJ2-7	TRBD2	TGTGCCAGCAGCTTGGGACTAGCGGGGGAGCAGTACTTC	CASSLGLAGEQYF
TRBV5-6	-	TRBJ2-7	-	TGTGCCAGCAGCGTAGATGGGGGCTCCTACGAGCAGTACTTC	CASSVDGGSYEQYF
TRBV29-1	-	TRBJ2-3	TRBD2	TGCAGCGTTGACTTCGCGGGGGGGGGAGATACGCAGTATTTT	CSVDFAGGGDTQYF
TRBV7-9	-	TRBJ2-7	-	TGTGCCAGCAGCCGAAGGGAGGGGGCAGGCTACGAGCAGTACTTC	CASSRREGAGYEQYF
TRBV15	-	TRBJ2-5	-	TGTGCCACCAGCAGCACCCAGGCAGGAGCCCAAGAGACCCAGTACTTC	CATSSTQAGAQETQYF
TRBV28	-	TRBJ2-7	-	TGTGCCAGCAGTTTGGGGGCGCCGGCCTCCTACGAGCAGTACTTC	CASSLGAPASYEQYF
TRBV7-8	-	TRBJ2-5	-	TGTGCCAGCAGCTTAGGACCTGGGGGCGGGGGTCAAGAGACCCAGTACTTC	CASSLGPGGGGQETQYF
TRBV6-5	-	TRBJ2-1	TRBD1	TGTGCCAGCAGTTACGACGGGACAGACTTCACCCTCTTCTTC	CASSYDGTDFTLFF
TRBV27	-	TRBJ2-7	-	TGTGCCAGCAGTTTACTGGCAGGGTATAACGGCGACGAGCAGTACTTC	CASSLLAGYNGDEQYF
TRBV27	-	TRBJ1-2	TRBD1	TGTGCCAGCGCCCTAACCGACAGGGAATCCCTTTATGGCTACACCTTC	CASALTDRESLYGYTF
TRBV6-1	-	TRBJ2-7	TRBD1	TGTGCCAGCAGTGAATTGGCGGGACAGGGGGTTGACGAGCAGTACTTC	CASSELAGQGVDEQYF
TRBV4-1	-	TRBJ1-1	-	TGCGCCAGCAGCCAAACCCCAGCGGGACTGAACACTGAAGCTTTCTTT	CASSQTPAGLNTEAFF
TRBV10-2	-	TRBJ2-5	TRBD2	TGCGCCAGCAGTGAGCCCCCCTGGGGTAGCGGGCCTGGGGGGGAGGAGACCCAGTACTTC	CASSEPPWGSGPGGEETQYF
TRBV2	once	TRBJ2-7	-	TGTGCCAGCAGTGTATCAGGGCAACTCTACGAGCAGTACTTC	CASSVSGQLYEQYF
TRBV7-9	-	TRBJ2-1	-	TGTGCCAGCTTGAGCCTCTCCTACAATGAGCAGTTCTTC	CASLSLSYNEQFF
TRBV4-1	-	TRBJ1-2	TRBD1	TGCGCCAGCAGCCTCGGACAGGGGGCGAACTATGGCTACACCTTC	CASSLGQGANYGYTF
TRBV6-6	-	TRBJ2-5	TRBD2	TGTGCCAGCAGTTACGGGACTAGCCAAGAGACCCAGTACTTC	CASSYGTSQETQYF
TRBV6-5	-	TRBJ1-1	-	TGTGCCAGCAGCCTCCCGGGGAGCACTGAAGCTTTCTTT	CASSLPGSTEAFF
TRBV10-2	-	TRBJ2-7	-	TGCGCCAGCAGTGAGGGTGGGGGAACCTACGAGCAGTACTTC	CASSEGGGTYEQYF
TRBV5-1	-	TRBJ1-1	TRBD1	TGCGCCAGCAGCGCGGGACAGGATATGAACACTGAAGCTTTCTTT	CASSAGQDMNTEAFF
TRBV4-3	-	TRBJ1-2	-	TGCGCCAGCAGCCAAGGGGGGGAGGGAATGGAATATGGCTACACCTTC	CASSQGGEGMEYGYTF
TRBV27	-	TRBJ1-5	-	TGTGCCAGCAGCCAGAGAGGGCTATTGAACAATCAGCCCCAGCATTTT	CASSQRGLLNNQPQHF
TRBV5-4	-	TRBJ2-7	-	TGTGCCAGCAGCTTGGGATTAGGTAGCTCCGAGCAGTACTTC	CASSLGLGSSEQYF
TRBV7-2	-	TRBJ2-3	-	TGTGCCAGCAGCTTAGGACGACAGATAGATACGCAGTATTTT	CASSLGRQIDTQYF
TRBV7-9	-	TRBJ2-7	TRBD1	TGTGCCAGCAGCCCCGGATGGGGGACAGGGGAATACGAGCAGTACTTC	CASSPGWGTGEYEQYF
TRBV5-6	once	TRBJ2-4	TRBD2	TGTGCCAGCAGCTTGGTCACTAGCGGGGGCCAAAACATTCAGTACTTC	CASSLVTSGGQNIQYF
TRBV10-2	once	TRBJ1-2	TRBD1	TGCGCCAGCAGGGACTCCGGGACAGGGGAAGGCTACACCTTC	CASRDSGTGEGYTF
TRBV19	-	TRBJ2-2	-	TGTGCCAGTAGTATAGCAGCCGGGGAGCTGTTTTTT	CASSIAAGELFF
TRBV7-8	once	TRBJ2-7	TRBD1	TGTGCCAGCAGCGACCGGGACAGTACCTACGAGCAGTACTTC	CASSDRDSTYEQYF
TRBV4-1	-	TRBJ2-7	-	TGCGCCAGCAGCCAAGGGCAGCTTTTCTCCTACGAGCAGTACTTC	CASSQGQLFSYEQYF
TRBV27	-	TRBJ1-1	TRBD1	TGTGCCAGCAGTGCGGGACAGGGGTTATTCGGCACTGAAGCTTTCTTT	CASSAGQGLFGTEAFF
TRBV5-6	-	TRBJ2-5	-	TGTGCCAGCAGTTTTAGCGTGCGCTGGCAGACCCAGTACTTC	CASSFSVRWQTQYF
TRBV4-2	-	TRBJ1-1	TRBD1	TGTGCCAGCAGCCCGGGGACAGGGTTCACTGAAGCTTTCTTT	CASSPGTGFTEAFF
TRBV18	-	TRBJ2-7	-	TGTGCCAGCTCACTCGACACTACCTACGAGCAGTACTTC	CASSLDTTYEQYF
TRBV28	-	TRBJ2-5	-	TGTGCCAGCAGTCACAGGGTTGGAGAGACCCAGTACTTC	CASSHRVGETQYF
TRBV7-9	-	TRBJ1-2	-	TGTGCCAGCAGCTTAGGAGAATCAGGGGCCTATGGCTACACCTTC	CASSLGESGAYGYTF
TRBV19	-	TRBJ2-1	-	TGTGCCAGTAGTATCACGGGGGCTCACAATGAGCAGTTCTTC	CASSITGAHNEQFF
TRBV5-1	-	TRBJ2-1	-	TGCGCCAGCAGCCCTTCCCAGTATTTCGAGGAGCAGTTCTTC	CASSPSQYFEEQFF
TRBV29-1	-	TRBJ1-2	-	TGCAGCGCTGGGGACGACCTTAACTATGGCTACACCTTC	CSAGDDLNYGYTF
TRBV27	-	TRBJ1-2	-	TGTGCCAGCAGTTTAGGGGGAGTTAACTATGGCTACACCTTC	CASSLGGVNYGYTF
TRBV5-1	-	TRBJ2-5	-	TGCGCCAGCAGCTTGGTAGACCGGGGCCAAGAGACCCAGTACTTC	CASSLVDRGQETQYF
TRBV2	once	TRBJ2-5	TRBD2	TGTGCCAGCTTCCGGGGGGTACAGCAAGAGACCCAGTACTTC	CASFRGVQQETQYF